This paragraph covers one TCR beta chain sequence. This specimen belongs to a study of blood T cell repertoires in COVID-19. For the study at large: Specimens from acute and convalescent COVID-19 originated in the United States, Italy and Spain. PBMCs, B-cell-depleted T cells, or T cells were the source of the cDNA or gDNA that made up the material.

How the authors handled the data: Amplification from reference gene primers served as the basis for estimated nucleated cell counts. Generated by immunoSEQ multiplex PCR, the TCRdb table keeps only in-frame clones and is missing some. Clone size and V and J calls were adopted from that table, with D and trimming inferred from the DNA. The sample includes 300,000 or so clones, about 90% of them seen just once. This CDR3 is built from 19 residues. After removal of 0 bases from V and 8 bases from J, the junction contained 19 bases not matched to a gene. Germline lookup yields CDR1 ENHRY and CDR2 SYGVKD.

The V and J genes are TRBV10-3 and TRBJ1-2; 9 bases line up with TRBD1. The specimen sequenced was peripheral blood. This receptor was obtained from a woman aged 45-59 years who had recovered from COVID-19. For the CDR3, the DNA is TGTGCCATCAGTGAGTCGGTTGCCGGGACAGGGTCCGGTACGGCCGGCTACACCTTC. This sequence encodes CAISESVAGTGSGTAGYTF.